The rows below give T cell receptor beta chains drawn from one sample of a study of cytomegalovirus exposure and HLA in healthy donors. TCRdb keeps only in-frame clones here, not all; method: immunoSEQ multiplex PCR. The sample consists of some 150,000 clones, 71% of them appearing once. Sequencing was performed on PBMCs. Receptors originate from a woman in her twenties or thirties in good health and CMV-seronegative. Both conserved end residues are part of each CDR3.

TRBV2	CASSPDRSGANVLTF
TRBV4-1	CASSQGWQVNQPQHF
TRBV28	CASTSIRIVHYGYTF
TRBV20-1	CSATGYPEAFF
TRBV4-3	CASSQAESGRPGDQPQHF
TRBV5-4	CASSQSSGSAYEQYF
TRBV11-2	CASSLGAEGEQYF
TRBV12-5	CASGGGSYSNQPQHF
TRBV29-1	CSATGRGEAFF
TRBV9	CASSVGNRPTRQYEQYF
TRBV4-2	CASSQEIVRVLVQFF
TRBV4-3	CASSPSGTGETYEQYF
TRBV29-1	CSVGDGDYGYTF
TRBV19	CASSPQTSGRRNEQFF
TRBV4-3	CASSQDRVSYEQYF
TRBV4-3	CASSQVLDRVYGYTF
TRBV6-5	CASRILAGGYNEQFF
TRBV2	CASSYDYEQYF
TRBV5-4	CASSSRQTQETQYF
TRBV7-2	CASSLAGTGVQPQHF
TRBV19	CASSMFGQGWGYTF
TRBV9	CASSPYGASSGRALMSNEQFF
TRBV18	CASSPLGGGVYNEQFF
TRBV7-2	CASSPRTGANYGYTF
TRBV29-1	CSTQNYGYTF
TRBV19	CASSILDNSNQPQHF
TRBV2	CASRPLGAVYGYTF
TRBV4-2	CASSQATEATEAFF
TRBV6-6	CASSSRGSGANVLTF
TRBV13	CASSLVSRLESISGELFF
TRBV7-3	CASSLTQSGELFF
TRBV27	CASSLSGTLSYEQYF
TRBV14	CASSQVQGSKFF
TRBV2	CASNRQGFTGELFF
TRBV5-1	CASSLAEEVWYF
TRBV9	CASSVSPGRGQDEQYF
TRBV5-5	CASSLSAAENQPQHF
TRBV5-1	CASSLVGSSNQPQHF
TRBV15	CATSRRTGRETQYF
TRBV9	CASSQQGNTIYF
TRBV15	CATSRDGAPVREQYF
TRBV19	CASSILDRGTEAFF